The rows below give T cell receptor beta chains drawn from one sample of a study of CD8 T cells in Susac syndrome. From the immunoSEQ multiplex PCR reads, TCRdb called clonotypes with MiXCR, one entry per CDR3 protein. The profile covers under 550,000 distinct CDR3 sequences, with approximately 85% appearing a single time and more than 0.09% taken by the ten largest. Sequencing was done on a sample of CD8+ T cells from PBMCs. These receptors originate from a human donor with multiple sclerosis. The CDR3 runs from the conserved cysteine through the conserved F or W. The order of the fields is V gene, J gene, clone size, D gene, CDR3 protein, CDR3 DNA. D genes are given only for firm matches. Size is omitted from some rows. Given values are once, few, many or a class for expanded clones.

V: TRBV10-3
J: TRBJ2-3
size: .
D: .
CDR3: CAISDRQGGTDTQYF
DNA: TGTGCCATCAGTGATCGCCAGGGTGGGACAGATACGCAGTATTTT

V: TRBV14
J: TRBJ2-3
size: .
D: TRBD2
CDR3: CASSQERTGGLGDTQYF
DNA: TGTGCCAGCAGCCAAGAGAGGACGGGAGGGCTTGGAGATACGCAGTATTTT

V: TRBV6-2/TRBV6-3
J: TRBJ2-1
size: .
D: .
CDR3: CASREGISSYNEQFF
DNA: TGTGCCAGCAGAGAGGGGATAAGCTCCTACAATGAGCAGTTCTTC

V: TRBV15
J: TRBJ1-1
size: .
D: .
CDR3: CATSRAREAEAFF
DNA: TGTGCCACCAGCAGAGCCAGGGAAGCTGAAGCTTTCTTT

V: TRBV7-8
J: TRBJ2-7
size: .
D: .
CDR3: CASSLAWDGTYEQYF
DNA: TGTGCCAGCAGCTTAGCTTGGGACGGTACCTACGAGCAGTACTTC

V: TRBV7-9
J: TRBJ2-7
size: .
D: .
CDR3: CASSLSVPRSYEQYF
DNA: TGTGCCAGCAGCCTTAGCGTTCCTAGGTCCTACGAGCAGTACTTC

V: TRBV7-2
J: TRBJ2-7
size: few
D: TRBD1
CDR3: CASSLAGQGSYEQYF
DNA: TGTGCCAGCAGCTTAGCGGGACAGGGCTCCTACGAGCAGTACTTC

V: TRBV5-1
J: TRBJ2-3
size: .
D: TRBD2
CDR3: CASSPGLAEITDTQYF
DNA: TGCGCCAGCAGCCCGGGACTAGCGGAGATCACAGATACGCAGTATTTT

V: TRBV5-6
J: TRBJ1-5
size: .
D: .
CDR3: CASSFTGTGQPQHF
DNA: TGTGCCAGCAGCTTTACAGGGACGGGTCAGCCCCAGCATTTT

V: TRBV6-5
J: TRBJ2-3
size: .
D: .
CDR3: CASSYSKEFGVGHKKTDTQYF
DNA: TGTGCCAGCAGTTACTCGAAGGAATTTGGTGTGGGACACAAAAAAACAGATACGCAGTATTTT

V: TRBV5-1
J: TRBJ1-1
size: .
D: TRBD1
CDR3: CASSYNRGFGANTEAFF
DNA: TGCGCCAGCAGCTATAACAGGGGGTTCGGGGCGAACACTGAAGCTTTCTTT

V: TRBV12-3/TRBV12-4
J: TRBJ2-3
size: .
D: .
CDR3: CATTGHLTDTQYF
DNA: TGTGCCACAACAGGGCATCTCACAGATACGCAGTATTTT

V: TRBV6-1
J: TRBJ2-7
size: .
D: .
CDR3: CASSEWRVYEQYF
DNA: TGTGCCAGCAGTGAATGGAGGGTCTACGAGCAGTACTTC

V: TRBV2
J: TRBJ2-1
size: .
D: TRBD2
CDR3: CASISGGAYNEQFF
DNA: TGTGCCAGCATCAGCGGGGGGGCCTACAATGAGCAGTTCTTC

V: TRBV29-1
J: TRBJ2-7
size: .
D: .
CDR3: CSVKQESYEQYF
DNA: TGCAGCGTCAAACAGGAAAGCTACGAGCAGTACTTC

V: TRBV28
J: TRBJ2-2
size: .
D: .
CDR3: CASRTLIRGAANTGELFF
DNA: TGTGCCAGCAGGACGCTAATCAGGGGCGCAGCGAACACCGGGGAGCTGTTTTTT

V: TRBV30
J: TRBJ2-2
size: once
D: TRBD2
CDR3: CAWSVGGFGELFF
DNA: TGTGCCTGGAGTGTGGGAGGGTTCGGGGAGCTGTTTTTT

V: TRBV27
J: TRBJ1-2
size: .
D: TRBD1
CDR3: CATRPQGEGGYTF
DNA: TGTGCCACCCGACCACAGGGGGAAGGTGGCTACACCTTC